This TCR beta chain was recorded in a study of cytomegalovirus exposure and HLA in healthy donors. General study points: Productive status was seen about 90% or about 30% of the time for most TCR beta V segments in an earlier analysis. The availability of immune exposure information extended only to CMV serostatus. V segments that were indistinguishable, TRBV6-2 and TRBV6-3 among them, were omitted from analysis.

As for this clone: Antigen specificity is unknown.

The PCR contained 60 Vbeta and 13 Jbeta primers. Per the original data handling: In a later analysis, tens of millions of unique TCR beta chains included roughly 11 million shared by two or more donors. The assay was immunoSEQ multiplex PCR, and TCRdb's table has in-frame clones only and misses some. V, J and clone size reflect that table, while D and trimming were determined from the DNA. Among over 100,000 clones listed, roughly 76% were seen once. The germline V gene encodes CDR1 SGHNT and CDR2 YYREEE (reference sequence). CDR3 size: 15 residues. V gave up 0 bases and J gave up 0 bases, with 9 bases separating them.

Input material: PBMCs. This clonotype originated in a woman in her forties or fifties in good health and CMV-seropositive. The chain employs TRBV5-4 and TRBJ1-2; unclear D gene. The CDR3 protein is CASSLDPTSNYGYTF. The CDR3, as DNA: TGTGCCAGCAGCTTGGATCCCACTTCTAACTATGGCTACACCTTC.